A single sample is the source of the 13 T cell receptor beta chains below, sequenced in a study of beta chain features in type 1 diabetes. The entirety of the isolated RNA underwent reverse transcription, so expressed TCRB transcripts were sequenced. Profiling relied on immunoSEQ multiplex PCR, and the TCRdb table lists in-frame clones only, not all of them. The sample yields tens of thousands of clones, roughly 34% seen once. Sequenced: stem cell memory CD4+ T cells from blood. The receptors were gathered from a woman under 30 in good health.

The J gene is TRBJ2-2, the V gene TRBV7-3; 14 bases are shared with TRBD2. Unmatched junction bases numbered 9, after V lost 4 bases and J lost 2 bases. The CDR3 has 19 amino acids. CDR1 is SGHTA and CDR2 is FQGTGA in the germline V gene. DNA of the CDR3: TGTGCCAGCAGCTCAATAGGACTAGCGGGGGGACGAAACACCGGGGAGCTGTTTTTT. It is translated as CASSSIGLAGGRNTGELFF.

This chain links TRBV19 with TRBJ2-5; TRBD1 matches at 8 bases. The CDR3 has 13 residues. Germline lookup yields CDR1 LNHDA and CDR2 SQIVND (reference sequence). Trimming took 4 bases from V and 4 from J; bases not matched to a gene: 2. CDR3 DNA sequence: TGTGCCAGTAGTACTGGACAGGGAGAGACCCAGTACTTC. Protein sequence: CASSTGQGETQYF.

The table lists this clone with a few counts. The rearrangement uses TRBV14 and TRBJ2-7, with TRBD1 identical over 7 bases. The CDR3 loop spans 14 amino acids. From germline, CDR1 is SGHDN and CDR2 FVKESK. J lost 5 bases, V lost 2 bases, and 6 bases had no gene match. The CDR3 loop is CASSQRQGTDEQYF. The CDR3 DNA follows: TGTGCCAGCAGCCAAAGACAGGGTACGGACGAGCAGTACTTC.

This clone was detected only a few times. The rearrangement links TRBV18 to TRBJ1-1; D may be TRBD1 (6 bases). Looked up from germline, CDR1 is KGHSH and CDR2 is LQKENI. Trimming took 6 bases from V and 4 from J, leaving 18 bases between them. The CDR3 is 15 amino acids. CDR3 residues: CASSPVGQTGTEAFF. As DNA, the CDR3 is TGTGCCAGCTCCCCCGTTGGGCAGACAGGCACTGAAGCTTTCTTT.

The chain employs TRBV5-4 and TRBJ2-1; 7 bases map to TRBD1. The V segment lost 3 bases and the J segment 5 bases; nucleotides outside the gene matches: 5. CDR3 length: 14 amino acids. Germline CDR1 SGHNT, CDR2 YYREEE (reference sequence). The CDR3 loop reads CASSSIDRDNEQFF. The CDR3 bases are TGTGCCAGCAGCTCCATTGACAGGGACAATGAGCAGTTCTTC.

This chain joins TRBV4-1 and TRBJ1-2; 7 nucleotides align to TRBD1. The CDR3 spans 15 residues. Germline-derived CDR1 and CDR2 are MGHRA and YSYEKL. Trimming cost V 5 bases and J 2 bases; bases outside gene matches: 8. The CDR3, as DNA: TGCGCCAGCAGCGGTTACAGGGGCGCCAACTATGGCTACACCTTC. Its protein is CASSGYRGANYGYTF.

This chain links TRBV6-6 with TRBJ2-7, with a possible D match to TRBD2 (6 bases). V gave up 11 bases and J gave up 2 bases, with 19 bases separating them. Germline V gene lookup returns CDR1 MNHNY and CDR2 SVGAGI (reference sequence). This CDR3 has 14 amino acids. The CDR3 spells CASRSGTPTYEQYF. The CDR3 region has the DNA TGTGCCTCAAGGTCCGGGACTCCCACCTACGAGCAGTACTTC.

This clone was seen a few times. The chain couples TRBV30 to TRBJ1-6; D perhaps matches TRBD1 (5 bases). This CDR3 is built from 14 residues. The V end was cut by 2 bases, the J end by 8 bases, with 13 bases between. Germline CDR1 is GTSNPN and CDR2 is SVGIG (reference sequence). The CDR3: CAWSLRTGDSPLHF. For the CDR3, the DNA is TGTGCCTGGAGTCTAAGGACGGGGGATTCACCCCTCCACTTT.

The chain uses TRBV30 and TRBJ2-2; D is uncertain. This CDR3 contains 13 residues. Trimming left V 0 bases short and J 6 bases short, with 8 bases between. Looked up from germline, CDR1 is GTSNPN and CDR2 is SVGIG (reference sequence). CDR3 sequence (DNA): TGTGCCTGGAGTGTTGAGTCGGCCGGGGAGCTGTTTTTT. Its protein is CAWSVESAGELFF.

The chain links TRBV29-1 to TRBJ1-2; 10 bases are a match to TRBD1. CDR3 length: 13 amino acids. CDR1 and CDR2 from the germline V gene are SQVTM and ANQGSEA. The ends lost 8 bases at V and 6 bases at J; junction bases unmatched: 9. The CDR3 loop is CSTENGQGDGYTF. DNA of the CDR3: TGCAGCACAGAGAACGGACAGGGGGATGGCTACACCTTC.

The genes are TRBV27 and TRBJ1-1, with TRBD1 as a possible D gene (5 bases). V lost 0 bases and J 10 bases, leaving 12 bases between the germline ends. Looked up from germline, CDR1 is MNHEY and CDR2 is SMNVEV (reference sequence). CDR3 length equals 13 residues. CDR3 sequence: CASSLSSAGVAFF. Written as DNA, the CDR3 is TGTGCCAGCAGTTTATCGTCGGCGGGGGTAGCTTTCTTT.

This clone turned up a few times. The chain couples TRBV15 to TRBJ1-5, with D unclear. Trimming shortened V by 0 bases and J by 6 bases, and 3 bases separated the two germline ends. This CDR3 is built from 12 residues. Germline V gene lookup returns CDR1 LNHNV and CDR2 YYDKDF (reference sequence). The CDR3 sequence: CATSRDSQPQHF. The CDR3 DNA sequence: TGTGCCACCAGCAGAGACTCTCAGCCCCAGCATTTT.

This sequence joins TRBV7-9 and TRBJ2-2, with TRBD1 matching 7 bases. CDR3 length: 17 residues. Unmatched junction bases numbered 5, after V lost 1 base and J lost 0 bases. Germline loops: CDR1 SEHNR, CDR2 FQNEAQ (reference sequence). DNA of the CDR3: TGTGCCAGCAGCTTAGTGGGACAGACTACGAACACCGGGGAGCTGTTTTTT. The encoded protein is CASSLVGQTTNTGELFF.